The clone carrying this T cell receptor (beta chain) occurred a few times. The antigen is not known. This CDR3 has 17 residues. The J segment lost 2 bases and the V segment lost 4 bases, leaving 9 bases of the junction unmatched. In germline, CDR1 is SGHTA, CDR2 FQGNSA. This entry comes from a study of T-cell memory formation after mild COVID-19. Study-level findings and limits: Nothing confirmed that second-wave clones peaking on day 37 were specific for SARS-CoV-2. Balance between CD4 and CD8 was seen in clones contracting day 15 to 85, and a CD4+ lean was seen in later expanders.

TCRdb analysed the 5' RACE reads with MiXCR anew, one entry per CDR3 protein. The sample shows a few hundred thousand distinct CDR3 sequences, around 28% of them seen only once. V usage is TRBV7-2 and J usage is TRBJ2-3; 10 bases fit TRBD2. The TCR was taken from an adult woman who had mild COVID-19 (a few samples of this study predate the infection). Cell type and time point are not known. Sequencing was performed on PBMCs or a T cell subset sorted from them (not recorded which). Here the CDR3 DNA reads TGTGCCAGCAGCTCACCCGGTAGCGGGAGGACCACAGATACGCAGTATTTT. It yields the protein CASSSPGSGRTTDTQYF.